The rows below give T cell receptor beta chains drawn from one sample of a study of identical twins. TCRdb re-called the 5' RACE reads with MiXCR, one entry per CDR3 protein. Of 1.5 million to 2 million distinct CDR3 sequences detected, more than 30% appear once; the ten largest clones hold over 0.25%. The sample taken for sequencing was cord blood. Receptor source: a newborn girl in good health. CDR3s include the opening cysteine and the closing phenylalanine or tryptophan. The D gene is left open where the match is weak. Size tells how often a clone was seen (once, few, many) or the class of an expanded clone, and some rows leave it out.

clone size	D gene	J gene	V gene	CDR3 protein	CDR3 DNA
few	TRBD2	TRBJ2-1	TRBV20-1	CSARAGGRGGNEQFF	TGCAGTGCTAGAGCCGGCGGGAGGGGGGGAAATGAGCAGTTCTTC
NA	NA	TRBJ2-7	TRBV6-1	CASSENGGEQYF	TGTGCCAGCAGTGAAAATGGGGGCGAGCAGTACTTC
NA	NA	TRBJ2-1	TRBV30	CAWSVPGWQFF	TGTGCCTGGAGTGTACCAGGGTGGCAGTTCTTC
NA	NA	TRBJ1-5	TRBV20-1	CSAGYRADQPQHF	TGCAGTGCTGGCTACAGGGCTGATCAGCCCCAGCATTTT
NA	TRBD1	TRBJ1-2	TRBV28	CASTPGQGAAGYTF	TGTGCCAGCACGCCGGGACAGGGAGCTGCCGGCTACACCTTC
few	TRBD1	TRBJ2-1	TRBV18	CASSRQGLSSYNEQFF	TGTGCCAGCTCGCGACAGGGTCTAAGCTCCTACAATGAGCAGTTCTTC
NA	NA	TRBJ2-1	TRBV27	CASSHRTLFMETQFF	TGTGCCAGCAGTCATCGGACCCTATTCATGGAGACCCAGTTCTTC
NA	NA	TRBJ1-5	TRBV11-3	CASSLVGGQDSNQPQHF	TGTGCCAGCAGCTTAGTTGGGGGGCAGGATAGCAATCAGCCCCAGCATTTT
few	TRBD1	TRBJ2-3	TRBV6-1	CASSARDSPTDTQYF	TGTGCCAGCAGTGCCCGGGACAGTCCCACAGATACGCAGTATTTT
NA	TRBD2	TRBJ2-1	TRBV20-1	CSARVLGLADNEQFF	TGCAGTGCTAGAGTTCTTGGACTAGCGGACAATGAGCAGTTCTTC
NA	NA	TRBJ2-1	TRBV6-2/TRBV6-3	CVSSYLGVEQFF	TGTGTCAGCAGTTATTTAGGGGTTGAGCAGTTCTTC
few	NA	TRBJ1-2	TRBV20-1	CSASGRPYGYTF	TGCAGTGCTAGTGGCAGGCCCTATGGCTACACCTTC
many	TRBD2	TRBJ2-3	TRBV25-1	CASSDAASGRTDTQYF	TGTGCCAGCAGTGACGCGGCTAGCGGGCGCACAGATACGCAGTATTTT
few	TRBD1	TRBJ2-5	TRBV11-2	CASSSGTGYEPQETQYF	TGTGCCAGCAGCTCCGGGACAGGCTACGAGCCCCAAGAGACCCAGTACTTC
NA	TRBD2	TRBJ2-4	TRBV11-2	CASSSSAGGLGIQYF	TGTGCCAGCAGCTCCTCAGCGGGGGGGCTGGGAATTCAGTACTTC
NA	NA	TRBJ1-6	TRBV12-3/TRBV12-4	CASSLAESSPPHF	TGTGCCAGCAGTTTAGCCGAGAGTTCACCCCCCCACTTT
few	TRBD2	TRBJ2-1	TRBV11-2	CASSSQWLAGSEQFF	TGTGCCAGCAGCTCTCAATGGCTAGCGGGTAGTGAGCAGTTCTTC
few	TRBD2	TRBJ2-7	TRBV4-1	CASSQGAAGWAEQYF	TGCGCCAGCAGCCAAGGCGCAGCGGGATGGGCAGAGCAGTACTTC
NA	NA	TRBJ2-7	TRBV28	CASSLTNGIAYNEQYF	TGTGCCAGCAGTTTAACAAACGGGATAGCCTACAATGAGCAGTACTTC
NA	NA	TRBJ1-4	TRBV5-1	CASSLGAGTNEKLSF	TGCGCCAGCAGCTTGGGCGCCGGAACTAATGAAAAACTGTCTTTT
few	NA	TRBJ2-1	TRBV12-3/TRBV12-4	CASEIFGGAEQFF	TGTGCCAGCGAGATATTTGGGGGCGCTGAGCAGTTCTTC
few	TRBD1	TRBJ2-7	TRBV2	CASSPTGTGRSYEQYF	TGTGCCAGCTCCCCTACCGGGACAGGGCGCTCCTACGAGCAGTACTTC
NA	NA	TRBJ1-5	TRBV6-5	CASSYSQGPTQPQHF	TGTGCCAGCAGTTACTCACAGGGCCCGACTCAGCCCCAGCATTTT
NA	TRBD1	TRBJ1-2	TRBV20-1	CSATLGATGFGYTF	TGCAGTGCGACCCTGGGGGCGACAGGGTTTGGCTACACCTTC
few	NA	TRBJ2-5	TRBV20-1	CSAKGVSKATPRGQETQYF	TGCAGTGCTAAGGGGGTCTCCAAGGCAACGCCAAGGGGGCAAGAGACCCAGTACTTC
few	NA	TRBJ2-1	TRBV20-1	CSASPATGYEQFF	TGCAGTGCTAGTCCAGCGACGGGCTATGAGCAGTTCTTC
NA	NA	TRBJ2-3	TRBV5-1	CASSLGTILPDTQYF	TGCGCCAGCAGCTTGGGGACTATACTCCCAGATACGCAGTATTTT
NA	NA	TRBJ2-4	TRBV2	CASSVSPMGIQYF	TGTGCCAGCAGTGTGAGCCCCATGGGCATTCAGTACTTC